The 9 T cell receptor beta chains listed next were all sequenced from one sample in a study of blood T cell repertoires in COVID-19. This table comes from immunoSEQ multiplex PCR, and its TCRdb copy is limited to in-frame clones, with some not included. The sample comprises about 180,000 clones, 65% to 90% of which are singletons, and less than 2% rests with the top ten. Source material: peripheral blood. These receptors came from a human donor in a cohort sampled during active COVID-19.

V gene TRBV7-2 combines with J gene TRBJ2-7; no firm D call. The CDR3 loop spans 13 amino acids. CDR1 and CDR2 (germline): SGHTA, FQGNSA. Trimming removed 3 bases from V and 2 bases from J, with 8 bases in between. DNA for the CDR3: TGTGCCAGCAGCTTGCCACAGACCTACGAGCAGTACTTC. Amino acid sequence: CASSLPQTYEQYF.

CDR3 bases: TGTGCCAGCAGGCCTCGACTAGCGAGGACCGACGAGCAGTACTTC. Amino acids: CASRPRLARTDEQYF. The chain carries TRBV5-4 and TRBJ2-7; 8 nucleotides align to TRBD2. The CDR3 loop spans 15 amino acids. In germline, CDR1 is SGHNT, CDR2 YYREEE (reference sequence). The ends lost 5 bases at V and 5 bases at J; junction bases unmatched: 12.

This clone occurred once. The chain carries TRBV5-4 and TRBJ2-7; 7 nucleotides align to TRBD2. This CDR3 has 15 amino acids. CDR1 and CDR2 from the germline V gene are SGHNT and YYREEE (reference sequence). Trimming removed 2 bases from V and 1 base from J; junction bases left unmatched: 6. The CDR3 protein is CASSFSPSGSYEQYF. The CDR3 DNA reads as TGTGCCAGCAGCTTTTCGCCTAGCGGTTCCTACGAGCAGTACTTC.

The rearrangement links TRBV18 to TRBJ1-5; no definite D call. The CDR3 length is 13 residues. V dropped 3 bases and J dropped 3 bases, with 6 bases sitting between them. CDR1 is KGHSH, CDR2 LQKENI, per germline. The CDR3 bases are TGTGCCAGCTCACCCCAGGACAATCAGCCCCAGCATTTT. Its protein is CASSPQDNQPQHF.

This clone was observed a few times. The rearrangement joins TRBV4-2 to TRBJ2-5, with D tentatively TRBD2 (5 bases). There are 13 residues in the CDR3. V lost 3 bases and J 5 bases, leaving 10 bases between the germline ends. The V gene's germline CDR1 is LGHNA and CDR2 YNFKEQ. This CDR3 is CASSQSSGETQYF. CDR3 bases: TGTGCCAGCAGCCAGAGCTCGGGGGAGACCCAGTACTTC.

The chain is built from TRBV6-5 and TRBJ2-7, with a weak D call TRBD1 (6 bases). Germline values: CDR1 MNHEY, CDR2 SVGAGI. Trimming took off 4 bases at V and 3 bases at J, with 13 bases between the two ends. There are 14 residues in the CDR3. CDR3 DNA: TGTGCCAGCAGTTCAAGACAGGATAGCTACGAGCAGTACTTC. It yields the protein CASSSRQDSYEQYF.

The chain couples TRBV28 to TRBJ2-3; 8 bases are a match to TRBD2. The CDR3 spans 16 residues. With 5 bases clipped from V and 1 base from J, the junction kept 8 bases outside the gene matches. The germline gives CDR1 MDHEN, CDR2 SYDVKM. The CDR3 DNA sequence: TGTGCCAGCAGTAACCCAGCGGGAGTAGGCACAGATACGCAGTATTTT. Its protein is CASSNPAGVGTDTQYF.

This chain joins TRBV7-2 and TRBJ2-3, with 10 bases identical to TRBD2. J was trimmed by 2 bases and V by 1 base; bases with no gene match: 6. The CDR3 has 17 amino acids. Germline V gene sequence: CDR1 SGHTA, CDR2 FQGNSA. CDR3 amino acids: CASSLDSSGGYTDTQYF. In DNA, the CDR3 is TGTGCCAGCAGCTTAGATTCTAGCGGGGGCTACACAGATACGCAGTATTTT.

The CDR3 DNA is TGTGCCAGCAGCCCTTCCAGGGCCCCCACAGATACGCAGTATTTT. It codes for CASSPSRAPTDTQYF. This chain links TRBV7-2 with TRBJ2-3, with a possible D match to TRBD1 (5 bases). CDR3 length equals 15 residues. Germline V gene sequence: CDR1 SGHTA, CDR2 FQGNSA. Trimming cost V 5 bases and J 2 bases, with 14 bases left between them.